This T cell receptor beta chain was recorded in a study of identifying expanded T cells in peripheral blood. In regard to this clone: Its antigen is unidentified.

The assay was immunoSEQ multiplex PCR, and TCRdb's table has in-frame clones only and misses some. Among 100,000 or so clones listed, approximately 88% were seen once. The study, taken as a whole, reports: Differentially abundant clones: around 1.1 between replicates, about 15 at about two weeks, around 19 at four.

The V segment lost 3 bases and the J segment 6 bases; nucleotides outside the gene matches: 7. Germline V gene data show CDR1 as KGHSH and CDR2 as LQKENI. The CDR3 length is 15 residues. The receptor's source is a person aged 18-69 years in good health. This sequence joins TRBV18 and TRBJ2-1, with 8 bases aligning to TRBD1. The sequenced sample was blood. CDR3 residues: CASSPGRGRVNEQFF. The CDR3 DNA is TGTGCCAGCTCACCGGGCAGGGGGCGCGTCAATGAGCAGTTCTTC.